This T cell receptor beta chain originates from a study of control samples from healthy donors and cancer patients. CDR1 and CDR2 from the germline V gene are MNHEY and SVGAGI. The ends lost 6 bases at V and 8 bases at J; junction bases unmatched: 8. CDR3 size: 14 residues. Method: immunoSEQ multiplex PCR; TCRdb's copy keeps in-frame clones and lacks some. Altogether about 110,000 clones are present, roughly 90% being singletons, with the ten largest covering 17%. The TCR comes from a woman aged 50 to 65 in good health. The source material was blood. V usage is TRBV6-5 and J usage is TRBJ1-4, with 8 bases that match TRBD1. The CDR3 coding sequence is TGTGCCAGCAGCCCCGACAGGGGTCGAGAAAAACTGTTTTTT. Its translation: CASSPDRGREKLFF.